This TCR beta chain was captured by sequencing in a study of graft-versus-host responses after intestinal transplantation. Findings and caveats of the study: An association linked early post-transplant HvG declines with peak circulating GvH clone levels.

V lost 6 bases and J 4 bases, leaving 18 bases between the germline ends. From germline, CDR1 is LNHDA and CDR2 SQIVND (reference sequence). The CDR3 consists of 16 residues. Here immunoSEQ multiplex PCR was the method, and the copy in TCRdb shows in-frame clones only, minus some. The sample comprises approximately 110,000 clones, around nine tenths of which are singletons, and about 0.25% rests with the top ten. About this clone itself: What it binds is not known.

The source material was unstimulated CD4+ T cells sorted from spleen or lymph node cells, sampled before transplant. This chain links TRBV19 with TRBJ2-2; no reliable D call. The origin of this receptor is a human donor who was the organ donor for an intestinal transplant. The CDR3, as DNA: TGTGCCAGTAGCCTCACCTCCGGCGTATCCACCGGGGAGCTGTTTTTT. This gives the protein CASSLTSGVSTGELFF.